Reported below is one T cell receptor beta chain. Its cognate antigen is unknown. Genes and germline are mouse. From the germline J gene comes the end of the CDR3, since the read stops 4 residues before it. This sample also contains other DNA sequences that code for the same CDR3. Researchers sorted pooled cutaneous lymph node cells on the basis of CD4, CD8alpha, NKG2D, NKG2ACE and other markers. This specimen comes from a study of CD8+ T cells in alopecia areata. Notes on the study in general: Lesional scalp, notably in alopecia totalis/universalis, had clonality above that of normal scalp.

Germline V gives CDR1 NNHNN, CDR2 SYGAGS (reference sequence). The CDR3 is 14 amino acids. Once RNA had been extracted, it was reverse transcribed into cDNA to act as the sequencing template. Generated by immunoSEQ multiplex PCR, the TCRdb table keeps only in-frame clones and is missing some. The sample is made up of 290,000 or so clones, none counted only once. This clonotype was obtained from a C3H/HeJ mouse with alopecia areata. MHC haplotype here: H2-k. The genes are TRBV13-2 and TRBJ2-5; 10 bases map to TRBD1. Sequenced: CD4+ T cells sorted from a lymph node. CDR3 region: CASGSGTGEDTQYF. The sequenced CDR3 bases are TGTGCCAGCGGATCCGGGACAGGGGAGGAC.